Following are 21 T cell receptor beta chains from one sample sequenced in a study of OX40 agonist ivuxolimab in advanced cancers. Measured with immunoSEQ multiplex PCR; TCRdb has only the in-frame clones, and not every one. The sample consists of 65,000 to 85,000 clones, roughly 91% of them appearing once. Here the sequenced sample was CD4+ or CD8+ T cells sorted from blood, taken in a trial of the OX40 agonist ivuxolimab. Receptors were obtained from an adult with an advanced solid tumor such as melanoma, head and neck, liver or kidney cancer.

This chain uses TRBV29-1 with TRBJ1-4, with D possibly being TRBD1 (5 bases). The germline V gene encodes CDR1 SQVTM and CDR2 ANQGSEA. There are 14 residues in the CDR3. V lost 3 bases, J lost 0 bases, and 8 bases lay in between. The CDR3 reads CSVEGGATNEKLFF. CDR3 nucleotide sequence: TGCAGCGTTGAGGGGGGAGCAACTAATGAAAAACTGTTTTTT.

This clone was recorded only once. V is TRBV7-3 and J is TRBJ2-1; 12 bases align to TRBD2. Per the germline V gene, CDR1 is SGHTA and CDR2 is FQGTGA. The ends lost 2 bases at V and 5 bases at J; junction bases unmatched: 7. This CDR3 region has 17 residues. Written as DNA, the CDR3 is TGTGCCAGCAGCTTACTCGGATGGACTAGCGGGGACAATGAGCAGTTCTTC. Protein sequence: CASSLLGWTSGDNEQFF.

The chain recombines TRBV10-3 with TRBJ1-2; D is perhaps TRBD1 (6 bases). Trimming stripped 2 bases from V and 5 bases from J, with 15 bases between. This CDR3 is 15 amino acids long. Germline V lookup: CDR1 ENHRY, CDR2 SYGVKD. The DNA for the CDR3 is TGTGCCATCAGTGAGGAGGAGGGGGTGGAGTATGGCTACACCTTC. As protein: CAISEEEGVEYGYTF.

The rearrangement joins TRBV7-8 to TRBJ1-2; possible D gene TRBD1, 5 bases. CDR3 size: 13 residues. The germline V gene encodes CDR1 SGHVS and CDR2 FQNEAQ. V was trimmed by 1 base and J by 7 bases, leaving 10 bases between them. The CDR3 here is CASSLVGEGGYTF. CDR3 in DNA: TGTGCCAGCAGCTTAGTGGGGGAAGGTGGCTACACCTTC.

This chain joins TRBV9 and TRBJ1-5; D gene unclear. The V and J ends lost 0 bases and 7 bases respectively, with 11 bases between them. Per the germline V gene, CDR1 is SGDLS and CDR2 is YYNGEE. The CDR3 covers 14 residues. The CDR3 DNA is TGTGCCAGCAGCGTAGGGCAGGAAGGACAGCCCCAGCATTTT. Protein sequence: CASSVGQEGQPQHF.

The V gene is TRBV27, the J gene TRBJ2-3; D perhaps matches TRBD1 (5 bases). The V end was cut by 5 bases, the J end by 0 bases, with 15 bases between. This CDR3 contains 16 residues. Per germline, CDR1 MNHEY and CDR2 SMNVEV (reference sequence). The CDR3 coding sequence is TGTGCCAGCAGTCCGCTGGGCCAGGGTAGCACAGATACGCAGTATTTT. Amino acids: CASSPLGQGSTDTQYF.

This clone was seen only a few times. This sequence joins TRBV9 and TRBJ2-7; no clear D gene. This CDR3 is 13 amino acids long. The germline gives CDR1 SGDLS, CDR2 YYNGEE. Trimming removed 0 bases at V and 0 bases at J, with 4 bases between. CDR3 protein: CASSVGDSYEQYF. In nucleotides, the CDR3 is TGTGCCAGCAGCGTAGGGGACTCCTACGAGCAGTACTTC.

The J gene is TRBJ2-7, the V gene TRBV29-1, with TRBD2 matching 16 bases. Germline loops: CDR1 SQVTM, CDR2 ANQGSEA. With V trimmed by 6 bases and J by 4 bases, 6 bases remained unmatched. CDR3 size: 15 residues. CDR3 sequence reads: CSVAGTSGRGYEQYF. In nucleotides, the CDR3 is TGCAGCGTGGCAGGGACTAGCGGGAGGGGATACGAGCAGTACTTC.

This chain joins TRBV6-4 and TRBJ2-3; 8 nucleotides align to TRBD2. Germline V gene lookup returns CDR1 MRHNA and CDR2 SNTAGT. The CDR3 runs 14 residues. Germline trimming cut 3 bases from V and 1 base from J; bases unmatched to any gene: 0. The DNA for the CDR3 is TGTGCCAGCAGTGAGCGGGGGGGCACAGATACGCAGTATTTT. It codes for CASSERGGTDTQYF.

V gene TRBV10-3 combines with J gene TRBJ1-5; D may be TRBD1 (5 bases). The CDR3 loop spans 16 amino acids. The V end was cut by 0 bases, the J end by 3 bases, with 12 bases between. Per germline, CDR1 ENHRY and CDR2 SYGVKD. CDR3 region: CAISESGQGLNQPQHF. CDR3 coding DNA: TGTGCCATCAGTGAGTCAGGCCAGGGCCTCAATCAGCCCCAGCATTTT.

V usage is TRBV7-9 and J usage is TRBJ2-7, with D tentatively TRBD2 (7 bases). CDR1 SEHNR and CDR2 FQNEAQ come from the germline V gene (reference sequence). V dropped 7 bases and J dropped 4 bases, with 17 bases sitting between them. This CDR3 spans 14 amino acids. The CDR3 is CASTGYREGYEQYF. The CDR3 region has the DNA TGTGCCAGCACGGGCTACAGGGAGGGTTACGAGCAGTACTTC.

DNA for the CDR3: TGCGCCAGCAACAGGGGCCCGAACACTGAAGCTTTCTTT. This sequence encodes CASNRGPNTEAFF. V is TRBV4-1 and J is TRBJ1-1; 7 bases agree with TRBD1. CDR1 MGHRA and CDR2 YSYEKL come from the germline V gene. The V segment lost 7 bases and the J segment 1 base; nucleotides outside the gene matches: 3. This CDR3 has 13 amino acids.

The J gene is TRBJ2-7, the V gene TRBV11-2; no clear D gene. Germline loops: CDR1 SGHAT, CDR2 FQNNGV. V lost 0 bases and J lost 0, with 6 bases in between. The CDR3 has 14 residues. The CDR3 bases are TGTGCCAGCAGCTTAGAACGGATCTCCTACGAGCAGTACTTC. Protein: CASSLERISYEQYF. The variable domain in full, with the rest retrieved from reference TRBV11-2 and TRBJ2-7, is EAGVAQSPRYKIIEKRQSVAFWCNPISGHATLYWYQQILGQGPKLLIQFQNNGVVDDSQLPKDRFSAERLKGVDSTLKIQPAKLEDSAVYLCASSLERISYEQYFGPGTRLTVT.

V gene TRBV4-3 combines with J gene TRBJ1-1, with 9 bases fitting TRBD1. V shed 1 base and J 9 bases; nucleotides not matched to a gene: 24. The CDR3 is made up of 20 amino acids. The germline CDR1 and CDR2 sequences are LGHNA and YSLEER. The CDR3 DNA is TGCGCCAGCAGCCAAGGGATATCGTCGGGACAGGGTGCCTTAGCCCCAAAAGCTTTCTTT. Its translation: CASSQGISSGQGALAPKAFF.

The chain is built from TRBV19 and TRBJ1-5, with TRBD1 identical over 8 bases. This CDR3 has 13 residues. CDR1 is LNHDA and CDR2 is SQIVND in the germline V gene (reference sequence). Unmatched junction bases numbered 4, after V lost 8 bases and J lost 4 bases. CDR3 sequence (DNA): TGTGCCAGTCAGACAGGGGAGAATCAGCCCCAGCATTTT. Protein sequence: CASQTGENQPQHF.

The chain couples TRBV7-9 to TRBJ2-1; 7 bases line up with TRBD2. This CDR3 spans 17 amino acids. Germline CDR1 is SEHNR and CDR2 is FQNEAQ (reference sequence). The V segment lost 5 bases and the J segment 3 bases; nucleotides outside the gene matches: 13. The CDR3 region is CASSPDVAGDHYNEQFF. The CDR3 nucleotides are TGTGCCAGCAGCCCCGACGTGGCGGGGGACCACTACAATGAGCAGTTCTTC. Full variable domain (outside the CDR3, taken from reference TRBV7-9 and TRBJ2-1): DTGVSQNPRHKITKRGQNVTFRCDPISEHNRLYWYRQTLGQGPEFLTYFQNEAQLEKSRLLSDRFSAERPKGSFSTLEIQRTEQGDSAMYLCASSPDVAGDHYNEQFFGPGTRLTVL.

V is TRBV6-5 and J is TRBJ2-5, with no clear D. There are 12 residues in the CDR3. Trimming took off 6 bases at V and 7 bases at J, with 12 bases between the two ends. Germline assignment: CDR1 MNHEY and CDR2 SVGAGI. The CDR3 DNA reads TGTGCCAGCAGCCCCGGCATCGGGACCCAGTACTTC. This sequence encodes CASSPGIGTQYF.

V and J are TRBV7-2 and TRBJ2-3, with 11 bases fitting TRBD2. Trimming took 5 bases from V and 6 from J; bases not matched to a gene: 10. Germline V gene lookup returns CDR1 SGHTA and CDR2 FQGNSA. The CDR3 has 16 residues. The CDR3 loop is CASSAVSGRALDTQYF. CDR3 nucleotides: TGTGCCAGCAGCGCGGTTAGCGGGAGGGCCTTGGATACGCAGTATTTT.

This chain connects TRBV27 to TRBJ2-7, with TRBD2 identical over 7 bases. The V gene's germline CDR1 is MNHEY and CDR2 SMNVEV (reference sequence). This CDR3 has 13 amino acids. V was pared by 6 bases and J by 3 bases, with 5 bases of the junction left unmatched. DNA for the CDR3: TGTGCCAGCAGCCTAAGCGGGAACTACGAGCAGTACTTC. As protein: CASSLSGNYEQYF.

This chain joins TRBV9 and TRBJ1-2; D not certain. The CDR3 contains 12 residues. Germline V CDR1 and CDR2: SGDLS, YYNGEE. V was trimmed by 4 bases and J by 6 bases, leaving 10 bases between them. As DNA, the CDR3 is TGTGCCAGCAGCCACTCAGTGGATGGCTACACCTTC. Encoded protein: CASSHSVDGYTF.

V gene TRBV28 combines with J gene TRBJ2-1, with 8 nucleotides matching TRBD2. The CDR3 extends over 16 amino acids. Germline V gene lookup returns CDR1 MDHEN and CDR2 SYDVKM. J lost 7 bases, V lost 1 base, and 9 bases had no gene match. The CDR3 DNA reads as TGTGCCAGCAGTTTATCGAGCGGGAGATCGAGGAATGAGCAGTTCTTC. This sequence encodes CASSLSSGRSRNEQFF.